Below, 2 T cell receptor beta chains from the same sample are listed, as sequenced in a study of cytomegalovirus exposure and HLA in healthy donors. Primers for the PCR totalled 60 Vbeta and 13 Jbeta. Only in-frame clones appear in the TCRdb table, and some are missing; sequencing was by immunoSEQ multiplex PCR. The sample has some 91,000 clones, around four fifths seen once. The sequenced sample was PBMCs. Receptor source: a woman aged 60 to 75 in good health and CMV-seronegative.

The rearrangement uses TRBV28 and TRBJ2-5, with a possible D match to TRBD1 (5 bases). Trimming left V 4 bases short and J 0 bases short, with 12 bases between. Germline loops: CDR1 MDHEN, CDR2 SYDVKM. This CDR3 has 15 amino acids. CDR3 DNA: TGTGCCAGCAGTTCCGGCAGGGTGGACCAAGAGACCCAGTACTTC. It yields the protein CASSSGRVDQETQYF.

The chain has TRBV12-5 and TRBJ1-3; unclear D gene. This CDR3 is built from 17 residues. From germline, CDR1 is LGHNT and CDR2 FRNRAP. Trimming cost V 7 bases and J 0 bases, with 19 bases left between them. This CDR3 reads CASASNSGVYSGNTIYF. In DNA, the CDR3 is TGTGCTAGTGCCTCAAACTCCGGGGTGTACTCTGGAAACACCATATATTTT.